Here is one T cell receptor (beta chain) with its context. The source of the sample is a study of blood T cell repertoires in COVID-19. Overall study context: The analysed material was cDNA or gDNA that came from T cells, B-cell-depleted T cells, or PBMCs.

As handled by the study authors: Counts of nucleated cells, estimated from reference gene primer amplification, were obtained. Libraries were prepared by immunoSEQ multiplex PCR; TCRdb keeps only in-frame clonotypes and omits some of them. Clonal size and the V and J genes are those of that table, whereas D and trimming came from the DNA. The data hold roughly 74,000 clones, with 80% to 90% observed a single time. This CDR3 contains 16 residues. In germline, CDR1 is KGHSH, CDR2 LQKENI. V was pared by 1 base and J by 3 bases, with 5 bases of the junction left unmatched. Participants came from about two dozen US areas, aged about 18 to 100 years. Cohort placement rested on clinical history that participants reported themselves.

The sequence was collected from a woman in her fifties or sixties with acute COVID-19. Sequenced input: PBMCs or T cells enriched from blood (not recorded which). The chain recombines TRBV18 with TRBJ1-3; 8 bases are a match to TRBD1. CDR3 residues: CASSPLGQGGGNTIYF. CDR3 in DNA: TGTGCCAGCTCACCACTTGGACAGGGCGGTGGAAACACCATATATTTT.